This T cell receptor beta chain was obtained from a study of vaccination effects on CD4 cells after COVID-19. Study at large: Samples from a couple of convalescent patients were given 16 days and one week before vaccination. General study findings and limits: Convalescents' spike-reactive clones after vaccination were mainly made up of new clones that the vaccine induced.

Expansion of antigen-specific CD4+ T cells with viral peptide pools was carried out by the ViraFEST assay before sequencing. An approximately ten-day culture period preceded the isolation of CD4+ T cells. PCR-confirmed SARS-CoV-2 infection occurred in the person between March and December 2020. The V gene's germline CDR1 is SNHLY and CDR2 FYNNEI. The CDR3 sequence is 15 residues long. Trimming cost V 6 bases and J 4 bases, with 15 bases left between them. With regard to this clone: The antigen remains unidentified.

Data came from immunoSEQ multiplex PCR; TCRdb stores just in-frame clones and leaves some out. The sample includes some 40,000 clones, around two thirds seen only once; the top ten take about a sixth. Specimen: CD4+ T cells from PBMCs cultured with HCoV-NL63 spike peptides, collected before COVID-19 vaccination. The sequence came from a human donor who had a prior SARS-CoV-2 infection. The V gene is TRBV2, the J gene TRBJ1-4; D is ambiguous. The CDR3 reads CASSRGRAGNEKLFF. The DNA for the CDR3 is TGTGCCAGCAGCCGAGGGAGGGCTGGTAATGAAAAACTGTTTTTT.